This TCR beta chain was sequenced for a study of tumor and adjacent non-tumor tissue in lung cancer. Study-level information: On average, productive TCRbeta reads reached some 4.2 million per sample.

Regarding the study as a whole: In normal lung, the top 100 clones were significantly more dominant than in tumor. Compared with tumor, normal lung showed significantly lower TCR diversity.

A modified ARM-PCR protocol with three rounds of nested PCR amplified TCRbeta. Each CDR3 protein is one row after TCRdb ran MiXCR on the multiplex PCR reads. The sample yields 100,000 to 120,000 distinct CDR3 sequences, over 75% seen once. This sample's RNA came from whole unsorted tissue. Donors were chemotherapy-naive, newly diagnosed lung cancer surgical patients in China, August–late 2014. Comment on this clonotype: Antigen unknown. A much larger clone is a single base away; this may be a read error.

This CDR3 is 18 amino acids long. With 0 bases removed from V and 6 bases from J, the gap between germline ends came to 24 bases. CDR1 and CDR2 from the germline V gene are SGHRS and YFSETQ. The sample consisted of lung tumor tissue. The TCR sequence derives from a man between 65 and 79 years old with non-small cell lung cancer. V gene TRBV5-1 combines with J gene TRBJ1-1, with D uncertain. In DNA, the CDR3 is TGCGCCAGCAGCTTGGACCCAGGCCGTTTCGAGAGGGTACCTGAAGCTTTCTTT. Translated, it gives CASSLDPGRFERVPEAFF.